A single sample gave rise to the 16 T cell receptor beta chains below, sequenced in a study of T-cell memory formation after mild COVID-19. TCRdb reprocessed the 5' RACE reads with MiXCR, giving one entry per CDR3 protein. This table has a few hundred thousand distinct CDR3 sequences, around a tenth appearing once. The sample taken for sequencing was PBMCs or a T cell subset sorted from them (not recorded which). The receptors shown here come from a man aged 18 to 30 who had mild COVID-19 (a few samples of this study predate the infection). Cell type and time point are not known.

The chain joins TRBV7-2 to TRBJ1-2; 8 nucleotides line up with TRBD1. V gave up 5 bases and J gave up 2 bases; unmatched junction bases: 7. This CDR3 has 15 residues. Germline V gene lookup returns CDR1 SGHTA and CDR2 FQGNSA. The CDR3: CASSSYGQGNYGYTF. As DNA, the CDR3 is TGTGCCAGCAGCAGTTACGGACAGGGAAACTATGGCTACACCTTC.

This clonotype was seen ten or more times. V and J are TRBV12-3 or TRBV12-4 and TRBJ1-5, with 7 nucleotides matching TRBD1. The junction had 7 bases not matched to a gene; V was cut back by 5 bases and J by 9 bases. The CDR3 has 13 amino acids. The CDR3 bases are TGTGCCAGCAGTCCGCGGACAGGCAGGCCCCAGCATTTT. It specifies CASSPRTGRPQHF.

V is TRBV12-3 or TRBV12-4 and J is TRBJ2-3; 7 bases line up with TRBD2. After removal of 3 bases from V and 8 bases from J, the junction contained 20 bases not matched to a gene. The CDR3 runs 18 residues. CDR3 residues: CASSFRAGPLSPKGTQYF. In nucleotides, the CDR3 is TGTGCCAGCAGTTTCCGAGCGGGACCTCTTAGCCCCAAAGGTACGCAGTATTTT.

This rearrangement joins TRBV20-1 to TRBJ2-6, with D possibly TRBD1 on 5 matching bases. Trimming removed 2 bases at V and 1 base at J, with 6 bases between. Germline CDR1 and CDR2: DFQATT and SNEGSKA (reference sequence). CDR3 size: 14 residues. In nucleotides, the CDR3 is TGCAGTGCTAGATCAGGGTCTGGGGCCAACGTCCTGACTTTC. Translation: CSARSGSGANVLTF.

The sample holds a few counts of this clonotype. This chain joins TRBV4-2 and TRBJ1-6, with D tentatively TRBD1 (5 bases). Looked up from germline, CDR1 is LGHNA and CDR2 is YNFKEQ. The V end lost 0 bases, the J end lost 7 bases, and 10 bases lay between the germline ends. This CDR3 region has 15 residues. CDR3 bases: TGTGCCAGCAGCCAAGAGGGGCAGGCGAATTCACCCCTCCACTTT. Amino acid sequence: CASSQEGQANSPLHF.

The V call is TRBV15, the J call TRBJ2-6; D remains unclear. V gave up 8 bases and J gave up 4 bases, with 9 bases separating them. The CDR3 is made up of 13 amino acids. The germline gives CDR1 LNHNV, CDR2 YYDKDF (reference sequence). CDR3 sequence reads: CATELSGANVLTF. The CDR3 nucleotides are TGTGCCACCGAACTCTCAGGGGCCAACGTCCTGACTTTC.

This clonotype was observed a few times. J is TRBJ1-5 and V is TRBV25-1, with D perhaps TRBD1 (6 bases). CDR3 length: 14 amino acids. The ends were cut back, 1 base at V and 3 bases at J, with 7 bases in the middle. Germline V gives CDR1 MGHDK, CDR2 SYGVNS. The CDR3 coding sequence is TGTGCCAGCAGTGAATCAGGGGCCAATCAGCCCCAGCATTTT. Translating it yields CASSESGANQPQHF.

The V gene is TRBV5-1, the J gene TRBJ2-5, with 8 bases lining up with TRBD2. The V gene's germline CDR1 is SGHRS and CDR2 YFSETQ. J was trimmed by 1 base and V by 0 bases; bases with no gene match: 2. This CDR3 contains 15 residues. The CDR3 nucleotides are TGCGCCAGCAGCTTGGTGGGGACTAGCCAAGAGACCCAGTACTTC. Translation gives CASSLVGTSQETQYF.

The chain uses TRBV5-5 and TRBJ1-4; 7 nucleotides match TRBD1. The junction had 7 bases not matched to a gene; V was cut back by 4 bases and J by 4 bases. Germline values: CDR1 SGHKS, CDR2 YYEKEE (reference sequence). The CDR3 runs to 15 residues. The CDR3 coding sequence is TGTGCCAGCAGCCCAGGGACAGTGGGTAATGAAAAACTGTTTTTT. This encodes CASSPGTVGNEKLFF.

This clonotype was counted a few times. The chain links TRBV7-2 to TRBJ1-1; possible D gene TRBD1, 5 bases. Germline V lookup: CDR1 SGHTA, CDR2 FQGNSA. The V end was cut by 6 bases, the J end by 8 bases, with 16 bases between. The CDR3 sequence is 13 residues long. Here the CDR3 reads CASRSQGASEAFF. The CDR3 nucleotides read TGTGCCAGCAGAAGCCAGGGAGCTTCGGAAGCTTTCTTT. Drawing the rest from reference TRBV7-2 and TRBJ1-1, the complete variable domain is GAGVSQSPSNKVTEKGKDVELRCDPISGHTALYWYRQSLGQGLEFLIYFQGNSAPDKSGLPSDRFSAERTGGSVSTLTIQRTQQEDSAVYLCASRSQGASEAFFGQGTRLTVV.

V gene TRBV11-2 combines with J gene TRBJ1-1; maybe TRBD1 (5 bases). Trimming removed 5 bases from V and 1 base from J, with 17 bases in between. CDR3 length: 16 residues. The germline V gene encodes CDR1 SGHAT and CDR2 FQNNGV. CDR3 bases: TGTGCCAGCAGCCCACATCTCGACAGATGGAACACTGAAGCTTTCTTT. This translates into CASSPHLDRWNTEAFF.

This chain connects TRBV12-3 or TRBV12-4 to TRBJ1-1; D perhaps matches TRBD1 (5 bases). The V end was cut by 6 bases, the J end by 7 bases, with 18 bases between. This CDR3 is built from 14 residues. The CDR3 DNA reads as TGTGCCAGCAGGTCAGATCTTAGAACAGGTGAAGCTTTCTTT. Its translation: CASRSDLRTGEAFF.

This clonotype was detected a few times. The chain has TRBV7-2 and TRBJ1-4, with 7 positions matching TRBD1. Germline V CDR1 and CDR2: SGHTA, FQGNSA. V gave up 5 bases and J gave up 0 bases; unmatched junction bases: 3. This CDR3 region has 15 residues. The CDR3 DNA follows: TGTGCCAGCAGCCGAGGGGGCCCAACTAATGAAAAACTGTTTTTT. It is translated as CASSRGGPTNEKLFF.

V usage is TRBV20-1 and J usage is TRBJ2-3; D possibly corresponds to TRBD2 (5 bases). The ends were cut back, 5 bases at V and 4 bases at J, with 13 bases in the middle. The CDR3 runs 13 residues. Per the germline V gene, CDR1 is DFQATT and CDR2 is SNEGSKA (reference sequence). CDR3 nucleotide sequence: TGCAGTGCTTTTGGGGTCGGGGCAGATACGCAGTATTTT. This gives the protein CSAFGVGADTQYF.

This clonotype was counted a few times. This chain joins TRBV6-5 and TRBJ2-3; D remains unclear. V lost 5 bases, J lost 4 bases, and 13 bases lay in between. This CDR3 comprises 14 residues. Germline CDR1 is MNHEY and CDR2 is SVGAGI. This chain's CDR3 is CASSISGWADTQYF. Here the CDR3 DNA reads TGTGCCAGCAGTATTAGTGGGTGGGCAGATACGCAGTATTTT.

Only a few counts were recorded for this clonotype. The rearrangement uses TRBV7-3 and TRBJ2-1; D is uncertain. V was pared by 5 bases and J by 6 bases, with 14 bases between. CDR3 size: 14 residues. CDR1 is SGHTA, CDR2 FQGTGA, per germline. The CDR3 loop reads CASSARNAGNEQFF. CDR3 sequence (DNA): TGTGCCAGCAGCGCCAGGAATGCCGGCAATGAGCAGTTCTTC.